These 8 T cell receptor beta chains came from one sample sequenced in a study of T cell repertoires in cytomegalovirus infection. TCRdb re-called the reads through MiXCR, storing one row per CDR3 protein. The table lists approximately 700,000 distinct CDR3 sequences, less than 40% of them singletons. The sequenced sample was PBMCs. Every receptor here comes from a human donor in good health (CMV status not recorded). Some clones in this sample may be carry-over from other donors' samples.

Comment on this clonotype: A read error may be the cause here, since a much bigger clone is one base away. J is TRBJ2-2 and V is TRBV7-6; 7 nucleotides line up with TRBD2. From germline, CDR1 is SGHVS and CDR2 FNYEAQ. CDR3 size: 17 residues. CDR3 nucleotides: TGTGCCAGAAGCTTACCTAGCGGCGGACTGAACACCGGGGAGCTGTTTTTT. Amino acids: CARSLPSGGLNTGELFF.

This clonotype was counted a few times. CDR3 amino acids: CASSTRLGVETQYF. CDR3 sequence (DNA): TGTGCCAGCAGTACCCGACTAGGGGTAGAGACCCAGTACTTC. The rearrangement joins TRBV12-3 or TRBV12-4 to TRBJ2-5, with D tentatively TRBD2 (6 bases). The CDR3 has 14 amino acids. The ends were cut back, 5 bases at V and 4 bases at J, with 14 bases in the middle.

The gene calls are TRBV5-1 and TRBJ2-5; D possibly matches TRBD1 or TRBD2 (5 bases each). Germline-derived CDR1 and CDR2 are SGHRS and YFSETQ. V dropped 1 base and J dropped 7 bases, with 14 bases sitting between them. The CDR3 sequence is 14 residues long. CDR3 sequence (DNA): TGCGCCAGCAGCTTGTTCGAGGGGATGGGGACCCAGTACTTC. It translates to CASSLFEGMGTQYF.

This clonotype was seen a handful of times. The chain couples TRBV11-2 to TRBJ1-4; the D is unclear. This CDR3 region has 15 residues. Trimming stripped 7 bases from V and 10 bases from J, with 22 bases between. Per germline, CDR1 SGHAT and CDR2 FQNNGV. The DNA of the CDR3 is TGTGCCAGCAACCCGGAGGGCAGTGCCTTTGGAAAACTGTTTTTT. This gives the protein CASNPEGSAFGKLFF.

CDR3 in amino acids: CASSQDRAVGYGYTF. CDR3 bases: TGTGCCAGCAGCCAAGACAGGGCTGTCGGGTATGGCTACACCTTC. V is TRBV14 and J is TRBJ1-2; a possible D gene is TRBD1 (5 bases). Germline V gives CDR1 SGHDN, CDR2 FVKESK. The CDR3 spans 15 residues. The V gene lost 0 bases and the J gene lost 5 bases, with 13 bases spanning the gap.

The chain carries TRBV5-1 and TRBJ1-2; D is uncertain. Germline V gives CDR1 SGHRS, CDR2 YFSETQ. The CDR3 is 13 residues long. V lost 4 bases and J 0 bases, leaving 7 bases between the germline ends. The CDR3 loop reads CASSEPSNYGYTF. The CDR3 nucleotides read TGCGCCAGCAGCGAGCCATCTAACTATGGCTACACCTTC.

The chain carries TRBV10-3 and TRBJ1-6, with D perhaps TRBD1 (5 bases). The CDR3 loop spans 16 amino acids. From germline, CDR1 is ENHRY and CDR2 SYGVKD. Trimming removed 6 bases from V and 4 bases from J, with 16 bases in between. The DNA of the CDR3 is TGTGCCATCAGAGAAACAGGAAATACTTATAATTCACCCCTCCACTTT. It yields the protein CAIRETGNTYNSPLHF.

About this clonotype itself: Germline and junction disagree at one end, which may indicate a read error. The chain employs TRBV5-6 and TRBJ2-7, with TRBD1 matching over 8 bases. CDR1 is SGHDT and CDR2 is YYEEEE in the germline V gene. The CDR3 loop spans 15 amino acids. CDR3 sequence: CASSPRDRFPYEQSF. CDR3 nucleotide sequence: TGTGCCAGCAGCCCCCGGGACAGGTTCCCCTACGAGCAGTCCTTC. Full variable domain (outside the CDR3, taken from reference TRBV5-6 and TRBJ2-7): DAGVTQSPTHLIKTRGQQVTLRCSPKSGHDTVSWYQQALGQGPQFIFQYYEEEERQRGNFPDRFSGHQFPNYSSELNVNALLLGDSALYLCASSPRDRFPYEQSFGPGTRLTVT.